Below, one T cell receptor beta chain is given with its context. Its antigen specificity is not known. Base quality data are lacking; no much larger clone is found one base away. These data originate in a study of shared clonotypes between healthy human individuals (dated by TCRdb to 2020 to 2022). Notes on the research overall: A couple of women and a few men aged 18 to 49 years were included in the cohort. Per donor, three plates each were used for CD4 naive and CD4 memory, two for CD8 naive, and one for CD8 memory. Leukapheresis yielded between about 0.9 and 9.5 billion PBMCs per donor. To increase sequencing depth and limit assay-specific biases, different laboratories used diverse techniques to prepare libraries and sequence TCR repertoires. To estimate repertoire size and how much clonotype sharing occurs between individuals, the study deeply sequenced the blood TCR repertoires of five healthy adults.

Using the deep immunoSEQ assay, multiplex PCR amplified TCR CDR3 regions from genomic DNA. Extracted genomic DNA from each cell subset was spread evenly across all wells of several immunoSEQ 96-well plates, with each plate serving as a replicate. For sorted subsets, 200 ng of genomic DNA, equivalent to roughly 33,000 T cell genomes, went into each replicate PCR. Purified libraries were measured with a Qubit 3.0 fluorometer, size-checked on a Bioanalyzer 2100, and measured again with the KAPA Library Quantification kit. Each immunoSEQ 96-well plate was sequenced on its own single-read 150-cycle Illumina NextSeq 550 flow cell. Under the source paper's analysis protocol: Because the immunoSEQ output held only junctional sequences and lacked quality scores, the filtering could not match the filtering applied to full-length reads. To assign V/J genes and CDR3, sequences were annotated against IMGT germline references using PyIR, a Python wrapper for IgBLAST v1.9. Any read was removed if the V/J assignment was weak (E-value above 1e-6), the CDR3 was missing, or the read contained stop codons, out-of-frame junctions, or ambiguous translated residues. V3J clonotypes were defined by identical inferred V gene, J gene, and CDR3 amino acid sequence. Percentage overlap between repertoires was computed as shared unique clonotypes divided by the size of the smaller repertoire. RTK rarefaction, the Chao1 estimator, and Recon v2.1 estimates of unobserved clonotypes were used to assess repertoire richness. Generation probabilities were computed with OLGA for all TCRbeta clonotypes obtained by the gDNA method from a few donors. TCRdb holds this immuneACCESS table with in-frame rearrangements only. Some clones are missing; in checked studies, unresolved V genes explain under half, and the rest has no known cause. V, J and clone size were drawn from that table, and D and trimming were deduced from the DNA. Within this sample are around 1.1 million clones, with 60% to 85% of them counted one time only. Together, the top ten hold 0.85% to 1% of the sample.

Healthy HIV-negative adults with no recently reported acute infections or vaccinations were included as donors. Only Caucasian adults living in Nashville, Tennessee, USA were represented among the donors. CD4+ T cells were enriched through magnetic negative selection, after which naive cells were positively selected on CD45RA and the remaining negative fraction served as the memory subset. Blood was obtained by leukapheresis, after which PBMCs were separated by Ficoll-Histopaque density gradient centrifugation and cryopreserved in liquid nitrogen vapor phase. Analytical flow cytometry was used to check the purity and quantity of every magnetically sorted T cell population. Each sorted fraction had its genomic DNA isolated and then quantified by UV absorbance on a Nanodrop 2000c. Summary of the overall study and its limitations: Naive subsets generally had larger estimated clonotype richness than memory subsets. The small number of donors limited the genetic and exposure-history diversity represented. About 5% of naive CD4, around 3.6% of naive CD8, about 2.1% of memory CD4, and 0.4% of memory CD8 clonotypes were shared across several donors. Rarefaction of sorted-subset datasets indicated incomplete sequencing despite the large sequencing depth. Pairwise subsampling indicated that sequencing depth was expected to affect the degree of clonotype sharing among donors. Compared with non-shared clonotypes, the clonotypes found in all four sorted-subset donors had higher generation probabilities. Sampling was restricted to blood, and TCR repertoires in tissue are likely to differ from TCR repertoires in blood.

V and J are truncated by 1 base and 1 base respectively, leaving an intervening sequence of 9 bases. According to the germline V gene, CDR1 reads SGHDT and CDR2 reads YYEEEE. The CDR3 starts with the cysteine, ends with the phenylalanine, and has 14 residues. Only the CDR3 DNA stays, 42 bases, in frame from base 1. The receptor was isolated from a man younger than 30 in good health. Some clones in this sample may be carry-over from other donors' samples. Sequences were obtained from memory CD4+ T cells from PBMCs. The meaning of the sample's cell subset or site label: CD45RA-negative fraction. The rearranged segments are TRBV5-6 and TRBJ2-7, with the D gene uncertain. The nucleotide sequence is TGTGCCAGCAGCTTGTGGCAGGCTTCCTACGAGCAGTACTTC. Translated, it reads CASSLWQASYEQYF.